This entry describes one TCR beta chain. The read comes to an end 3 residues before the CDR3 does, leaving the germline J gene to fill in the end. This sample was taken from a study of Tregs in tolerant kidney transplant recipients. The method was immunoSEQ multiplex PCR; TCRdb's version includes in-frame clones alone and lacks a portion of them. This table holds around 15,000 clones. Related graft donors supplied nonmyeloablative bone marrow transplants, and mixed chimerism was transient. CDR1 is SGHVS, CDR2 FNYEAQ, per germline. The CDR3 runs to 13 residues. With 2 bases removed from V and 4 bases from J, the gap between germline ends came to 6 bases.

The sample consisted of CD4+ T cells from blood (PBMCs), taken 12 months after the transplant. This chain uses TRBV7-6 with TRBJ2-1, with D unclear. The TCR was taken from a human patient who received a combined kidney and bone marrow transplant. The graft donor may have contributed some T cells. The covered CDR3 bases are TGTGCCAGCAGCTTATCGGGTTACAATGAG. Residues: CASSLSGYNE. The complete CDR3 sequence is CASSLSGYNEQFF.